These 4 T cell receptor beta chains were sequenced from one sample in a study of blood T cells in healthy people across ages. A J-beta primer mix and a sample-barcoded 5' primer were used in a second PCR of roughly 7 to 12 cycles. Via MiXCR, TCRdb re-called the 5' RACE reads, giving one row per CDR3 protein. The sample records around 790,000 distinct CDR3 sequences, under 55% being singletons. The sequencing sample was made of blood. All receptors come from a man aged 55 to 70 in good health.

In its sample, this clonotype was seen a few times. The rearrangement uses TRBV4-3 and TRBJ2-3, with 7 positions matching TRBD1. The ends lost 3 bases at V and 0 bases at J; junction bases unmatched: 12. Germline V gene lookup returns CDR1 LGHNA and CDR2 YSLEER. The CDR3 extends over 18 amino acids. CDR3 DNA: TGCGCCAGCAGCCACTACCGCTCCGGGACAGCCAGCACAGATACGCAGTATTTT. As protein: CASSHYRSGTASTDTQYF.

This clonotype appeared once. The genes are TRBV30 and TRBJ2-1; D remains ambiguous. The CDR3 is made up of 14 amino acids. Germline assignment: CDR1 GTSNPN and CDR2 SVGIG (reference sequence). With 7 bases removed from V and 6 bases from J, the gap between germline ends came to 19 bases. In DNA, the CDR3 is TGTGCCTCGTCTAGGGCCGTGACCGTCAATGAGCAGTTCTTC. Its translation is CASSRAVTVNEQFF.

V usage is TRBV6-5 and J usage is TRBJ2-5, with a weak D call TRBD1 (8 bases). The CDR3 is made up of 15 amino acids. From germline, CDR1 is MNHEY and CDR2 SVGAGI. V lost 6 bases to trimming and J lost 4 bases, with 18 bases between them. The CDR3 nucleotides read TGTGCCAGCAGATCTACAGGGGGGGAGGGAGAGACCCAGTACTTC. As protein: CASRSTGGEGETQYF.

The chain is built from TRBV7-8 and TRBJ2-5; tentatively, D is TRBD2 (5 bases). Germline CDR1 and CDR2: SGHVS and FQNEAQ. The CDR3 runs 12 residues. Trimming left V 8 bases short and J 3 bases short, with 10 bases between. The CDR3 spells CASGEGEETQYF. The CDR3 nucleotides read TGTGCCAGCGGCGAGGGAGAAGAGACCCAGTACTTC.